The 7 T cell receptor beta chains below all came from one sample that was sequenced in a study of cytotoxic CD8 clonotypes in ibrutinib-treated CLL (dated by TCRdb to the early 2020s). The method behind the library was the immunoSEQ multiplex PCR assay. Imported from immuneACCESS, the table was reduced by TCRdb to in-frame sequences with V and J called. These copies leave out some clones; in studies compared against another copy, an unresolved V gene accounts for under half, and the cause of the remainder is not known. Counted in this sample were over 120,000 clones; more than 70% of them appeared once. Clones ranked in the top ten supply 6% to 9.5% of the sample. Sequencing used PBMCs, obtained after 36 months of ibrutinib treatment. Receptors originate from a human donor with chronic lymphocytic leukemia.

The chain joins TRBV11-3 to TRBJ2-3, with D tentatively TRBD2 (5 bases). The V gene's germline CDR1 is SGHNT and CDR2 YENEEA. The V end lost 5 bases, the J end lost 4 bases, and 13 bases lay between the germline ends. This CDR3 spans 14 amino acids. The CDR3 nucleotides read TGTGCCAGCAGCCCGCCGGGATTCCCAGATACGCAGTATTTT. It yields the protein CASSPPGFPDTQYF.

V is TRBV5-1 and J is TRBJ1-4; D is unclear. Germline assignment: CDR1 SGHRS and CDR2 YFSETQ. This CDR3 has 14 residues. Trimming pared 2 bases from V and 0 bases from J, leaving 5 bases between. In DNA, the CDR3 is TGCGCCAGCAGCTTAGAGGCAACTAATGAAAAACTGTTTTTT. Protein: CASSLEATNEKLFF.

This sequence joins TRBV5-8 and TRBJ1-2, with a possible D match to TRBD1 (5 bases). The CDR3 spans 14 residues. Germline assignment: CDR1 SGHTS and CDR2 YDEGEE. V lost 2 bases to trimming and J lost 4 bases, with 12 bases between them. The CDR3 DNA follows: TGTGCCAGCAGCTTCGGGCAGGGACGCTATGGCTACACCTTC. Protein: CASSFGQGRYGYTF. Full variable domain (rest looked up from reference TRBV5-8 and TRBJ1-2): EAGVTQSPTHLIKTRGQQATLRCSPISGHTSVYWYQQALGLGLQFLLWYDEGEERNRGNFPPRFSGRQFPNYSSELNVNALELEDSALYLCASSFGQGRYGYTFGSGTRLTVV.

J is TRBJ1-3 and V is TRBV11-3, with TRBD1 matching 7 bases. The CDR3 contains 15 residues. Germline V CDR1 and CDR2: SGHNT, YENEEA. The junction had 0 bases not matched to a gene; V was cut back by 1 base and J by 0 bases. The CDR3 bases are TGTGCCAGCAGCTTAGGGGACAGCTCTGGAAACACCATATATTTT. It translates to CASSLGDSSGNTIYF.

The J gene is TRBJ2-7, the V gene TRBV30; D is ambiguous. The CDR3 runs to 13 residues. Trimming left V 2 bases short and J 0 bases short, with 8 bases between. Germline CDR1 GTSNPN, CDR2 SVGIG (reference sequence). This chain's CDR3 is CAWSILSSYEQYF. CDR3 in DNA: TGTGCCTGGAGTATTTTGAGCTCCTACGAGCAGTACTTC.

The chain couples TRBV15 to TRBJ2-1; 12 nucleotides align to TRBD2. The CDR3 runs to 16 residues. V lost 0 bases, J lost 4 bases, and 1 base stayed unmatched. The V gene's germline CDR1 is LNHNV and CDR2 YYDKDF (reference sequence). DNA of the CDR3: TGTGCCACCAGCAGAGAGGGACTAGCGGGTTACAATGAGCAGTTCTTC. Translating it yields CATSREGLAGYNEQFF.

This chain connects TRBV27 to TRBJ1-2; D is perhaps TRBD1 (5 bases). The CDR3 is made up of 16 amino acids. Germline CDR1 and CDR2: MNHEY and SMNVEV (reference sequence). Between the trimmed V and J ends, which lost 7 bases and 0 bases, there was a span of 18 bases. CDR3 region: CASTAQGHRTNYGYTF. Here the CDR3 DNA reads TGTGCCAGCACCGCCCAGGGCCACAGGACTAACTATGGCTACACCTTC.